This T cell receptor (beta chain) was recovered during a study of shared clonotypes between healthy human individuals. The overall study: Donors consisted of a couple of women and three men between 18 and 49.

Memory CD4+ cells were the fraction left after CD45RA+ naive selection. The repertoire was sequenced with immunoSEQ multiplex PCR; TCRdb's copy has only in-frame clones and lacks some. Of hundreds of thousands of clones in the sample, less than 85% are singletons; the top ten hold approximately 1.6%. Trimming at V came to 4 bases and at J to 0 bases, leaving 3 bases not matched to a gene. Germline V gene sequence: CDR1 SGHTS, CDR2 YDEGEE. The CDR3 extends over 16 amino acids. Input material: memory CD4+ T cells sorted from blood. Subset of the sample: CD45RA-negative fraction. This chain links TRBV5-8 with TRBJ2-3; 12 bases fit TRBD2. This clonotype was obtained from a woman in her 30s in good health. CDR3 region: CASSQGTSGSTDTQYF. The CDR3 coding sequence is TGTGCCAGCAGCCAAGGGACTAGCGGGAGCACAGATACGCAGTATTTT.